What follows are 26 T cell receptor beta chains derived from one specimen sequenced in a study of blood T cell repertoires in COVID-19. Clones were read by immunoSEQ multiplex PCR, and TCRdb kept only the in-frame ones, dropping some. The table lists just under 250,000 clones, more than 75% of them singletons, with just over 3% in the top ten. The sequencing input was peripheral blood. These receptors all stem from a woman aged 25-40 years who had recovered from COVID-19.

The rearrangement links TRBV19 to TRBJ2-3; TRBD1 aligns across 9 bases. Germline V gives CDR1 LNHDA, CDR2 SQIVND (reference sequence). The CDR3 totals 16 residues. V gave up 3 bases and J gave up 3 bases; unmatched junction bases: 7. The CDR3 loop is CASSMDRGQGTDTQYF. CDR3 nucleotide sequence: TGTGCCAGTAGTATGGACCGGGGACAGGGTACAGATACGCAGTATTTT.

The CDR3 is CSAQNYNEQFF. Written as DNA, the CDR3 is TGCAGTGCTCAAAACTACAATGAGCAGTTCTTC. The chain links TRBV20-1 to TRBJ2-1, with D hard to call. This CDR3 is 11 amino acids long. V gave up 5 bases and J gave up 3 bases, with 5 bases separating them. CDR1 and CDR2 from the germline V gene are DFQATT and SNEGSKA (reference sequence).

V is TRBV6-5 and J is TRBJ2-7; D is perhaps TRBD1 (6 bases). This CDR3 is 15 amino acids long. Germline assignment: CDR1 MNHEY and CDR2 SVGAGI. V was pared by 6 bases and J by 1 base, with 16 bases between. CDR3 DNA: TGTGCCAGCAGAGGCCCGGGACAACTATCCTACGAGCAGTACTTC. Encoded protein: CASRGPGQLSYEQYF.

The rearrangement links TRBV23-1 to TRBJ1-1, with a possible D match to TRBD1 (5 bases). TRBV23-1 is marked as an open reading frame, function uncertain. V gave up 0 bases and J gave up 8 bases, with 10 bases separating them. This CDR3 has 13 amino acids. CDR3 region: CASSQSWGLEAFF. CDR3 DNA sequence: TGCGCCAGCAGTCAATCGTGGGGACTGGAAGCTTTCTTT.

CDR3 region: CASSESGQGDNEQFF. DNA of the CDR3: TGCGCCAGCAGTGAGTCGGGACAGGGCGACAATGAGCAGTTCTTC. The chain carries TRBV10-1 and TRBJ2-1; 9 positions match TRBD1. The CDR3 has 15 amino acids. CDR1 and CDR2 from the germline V gene are WNHNN and SYGVQD (reference sequence). The V gene end was trimmed by 0 bases and the J gene end by 5 bases; junction bases not matched to a gene: 2.

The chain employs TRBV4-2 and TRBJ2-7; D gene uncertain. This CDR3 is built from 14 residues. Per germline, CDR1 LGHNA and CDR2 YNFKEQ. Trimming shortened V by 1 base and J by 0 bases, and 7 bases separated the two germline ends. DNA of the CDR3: TGTGCCAGCAGCCAAGGATCGCGCTCCTACGAGCAGTACTTC. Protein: CASSQGSRSYEQYF.

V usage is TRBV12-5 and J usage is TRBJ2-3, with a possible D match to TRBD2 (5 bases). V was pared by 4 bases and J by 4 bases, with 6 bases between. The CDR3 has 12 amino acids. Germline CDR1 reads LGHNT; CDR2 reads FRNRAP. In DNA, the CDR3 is TGTGCTAGTGGTTCAGCGGCAGATACGCAGTATTTT. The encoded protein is CASGSAADTQYF. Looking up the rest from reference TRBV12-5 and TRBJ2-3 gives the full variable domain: DARVTQTPRHKVTEMGQEVTMRCQPILGHNTVFWYRQTMMQGLELLAYFRNRAPLDDSGMPKDRFSAEMPDATLATLKIQPSEPRDSAVYFCASGSAADTQYFGPGTRLTVL.

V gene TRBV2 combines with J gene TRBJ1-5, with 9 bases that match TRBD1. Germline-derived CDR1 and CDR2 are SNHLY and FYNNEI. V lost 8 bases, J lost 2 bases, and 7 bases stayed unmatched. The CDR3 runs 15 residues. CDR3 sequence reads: CASGPRTGGNQPQHF. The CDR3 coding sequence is TGTGCCAGCGGCCCACGGACAGGGGGCAATCAGCCCCAGCATTTT. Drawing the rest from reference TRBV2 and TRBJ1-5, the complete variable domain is EPEVTQTPSHQVTQMGQEVILRCVPISNHLYFYWYRQILGQKVEFLVSFYNNEISEKSEIFDDQFSVERPDGSNFTLKIRSTKLEDSAMYFCASGPRTGGNQPQHFGDGTRLSIL.

The CDR3 sequence: CASSQETGGYTF. The CDR3 DNA is TGTGCCAGCAGCCAGGAGACAGGTGGCTACACCTTC. This rearrangement joins TRBV3-1 (or the pseudogene TRBV3-2) to TRBJ1-2, with a tentative D call TRBD1 (6 bases). There are 12 residues in the CDR3. Germline V gives CDR1 LGHDT, CDR2 YNNKEL (reference sequence). V gave up 3 bases and J gave up 7 bases, with 9 bases separating them.

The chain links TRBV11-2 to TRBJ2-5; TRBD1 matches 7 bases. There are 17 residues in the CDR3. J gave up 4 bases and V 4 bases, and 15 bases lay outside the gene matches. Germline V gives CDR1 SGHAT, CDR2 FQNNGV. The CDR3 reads CASSSLKIQGERETQYF. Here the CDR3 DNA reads TGTGCCAGCAGCTCCCTGAAGATCCAGGGGGAACGAGAGACCCAGTACTTC.

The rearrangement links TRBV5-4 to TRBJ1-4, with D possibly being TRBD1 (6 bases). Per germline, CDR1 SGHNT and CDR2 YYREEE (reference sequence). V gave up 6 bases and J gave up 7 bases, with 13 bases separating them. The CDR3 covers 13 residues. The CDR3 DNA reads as TGTGCCAGCAAACCTGGACAGAGTGAAAAACTGTTTTTT. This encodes CASKPGQSEKLFF.

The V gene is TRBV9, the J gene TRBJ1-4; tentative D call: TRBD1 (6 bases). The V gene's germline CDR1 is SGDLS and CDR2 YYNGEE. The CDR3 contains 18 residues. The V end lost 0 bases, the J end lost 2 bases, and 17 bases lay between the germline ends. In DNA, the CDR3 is TGTGCCAGCAGCGTAGGTGGCAGGGGTAAAGGGACTAATGAAAAACTGTTTTTT. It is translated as CASSVGGRGKGTNEKLFF.

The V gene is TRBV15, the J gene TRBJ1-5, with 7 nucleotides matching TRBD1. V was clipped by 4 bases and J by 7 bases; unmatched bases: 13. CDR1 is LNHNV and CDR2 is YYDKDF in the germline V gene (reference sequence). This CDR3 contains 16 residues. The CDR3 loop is CATSIPSQGPWQPQHF. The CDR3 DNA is TGTGCCACCAGCATACCCTCACAGGGGCCATGGCAGCCCCAGCATTTT.

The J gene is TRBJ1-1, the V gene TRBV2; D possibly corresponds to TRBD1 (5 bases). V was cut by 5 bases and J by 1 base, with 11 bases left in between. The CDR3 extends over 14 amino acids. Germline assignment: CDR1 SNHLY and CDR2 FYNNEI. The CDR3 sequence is CASSRQTANTEAFF. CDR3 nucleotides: TGTGCCAGCAGTCGTCAGACAGCGAACACTGAAGCTTTCTTT.

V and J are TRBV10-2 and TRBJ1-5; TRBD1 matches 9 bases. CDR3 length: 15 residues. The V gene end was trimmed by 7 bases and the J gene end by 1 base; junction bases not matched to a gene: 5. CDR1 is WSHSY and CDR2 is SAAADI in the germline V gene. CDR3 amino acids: CASNQQGASNQPQHF. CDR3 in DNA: TGCGCCAGCAACCAACAGGGGGCGAGCAATCAGCCCCAGCATTTT.

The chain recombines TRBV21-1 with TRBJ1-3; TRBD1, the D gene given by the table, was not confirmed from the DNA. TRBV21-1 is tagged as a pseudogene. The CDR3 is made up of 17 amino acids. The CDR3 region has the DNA TGTGCCAGCAGCAAAGGGGGGACAGGGTCCTGTGGAAACACCATATATTTT. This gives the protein CASSKGGTGSCGNTIYF.

The CDR3 region is CASSFRQGLDEQYF. The CDR3, as DNA: TGTGCCAGCAGCTTCAGACAGGGGCTCGACGAGCAGTACTTC. The rearrangement joins TRBV7-2 to TRBJ2-7, with 8 nucleotides matching TRBD1. In germline, CDR1 is SGHTA, CDR2 FQGNSA. V shed 3 bases and J 5 bases; nucleotides not matched to a gene: 6. CDR3 length equals 14 residues.

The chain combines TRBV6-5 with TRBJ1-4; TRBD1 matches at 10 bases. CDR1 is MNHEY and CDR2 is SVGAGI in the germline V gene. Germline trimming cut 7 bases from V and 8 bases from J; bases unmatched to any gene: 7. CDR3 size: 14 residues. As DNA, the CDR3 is TGTGCCAGCACCAAGACAGGGGGCTACGAAAAACTGTTTTTT. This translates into CASTKTGGYEKLFF.

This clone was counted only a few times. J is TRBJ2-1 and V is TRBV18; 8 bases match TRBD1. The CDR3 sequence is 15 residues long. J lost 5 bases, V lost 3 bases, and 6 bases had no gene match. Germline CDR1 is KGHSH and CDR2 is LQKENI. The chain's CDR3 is CASSPRTGSHNEQFF. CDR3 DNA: TGTGCCAGCTCACCCAGGACAGGGTCCCACAATGAGCAGTTCTTC.

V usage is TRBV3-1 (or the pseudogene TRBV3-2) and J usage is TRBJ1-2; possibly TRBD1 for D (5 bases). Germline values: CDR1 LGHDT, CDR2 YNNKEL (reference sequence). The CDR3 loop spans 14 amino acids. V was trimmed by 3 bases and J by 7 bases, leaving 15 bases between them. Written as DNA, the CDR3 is TGTGCCAGCAGCCAGGCAGGGTCGTATGGTGGCTACACCTTC. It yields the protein CASSQAGSYGGYTF.

The CDR3 bases are TGTGCCAGCAACACCCATGGACTAGCGGGGACAGATACGCAGTATTTT. It yields the protein CASNTHGLAGTDTQYF. This chain uses TRBV2 with TRBJ2-3, with TRBD2 matching 12 bases. There are 16 residues in the CDR3. Trimming cost V 7 bases and J 3 bases; bases outside gene matches: 8. The germline gives CDR1 SNHLY, CDR2 FYNNEI.

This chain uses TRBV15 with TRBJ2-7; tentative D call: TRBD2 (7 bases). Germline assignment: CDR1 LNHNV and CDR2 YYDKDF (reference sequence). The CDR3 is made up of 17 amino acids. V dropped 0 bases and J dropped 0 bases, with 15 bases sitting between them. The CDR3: CATSRELGGGFSYEQYF. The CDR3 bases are TGTGCCACCAGCAGAGAGTTGGGCGGGGGCTTCTCCTACGAGCAGTACTTC.

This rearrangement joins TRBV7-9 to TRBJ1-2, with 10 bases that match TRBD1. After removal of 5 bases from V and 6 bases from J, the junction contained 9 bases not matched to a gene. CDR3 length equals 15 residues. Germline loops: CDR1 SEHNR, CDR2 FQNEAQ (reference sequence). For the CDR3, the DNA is TGTGCCAGCAGCAATACCGGGACAGGGGAAGATGGCTACACCTTC. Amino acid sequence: CASSNTGTGEDGYTF.

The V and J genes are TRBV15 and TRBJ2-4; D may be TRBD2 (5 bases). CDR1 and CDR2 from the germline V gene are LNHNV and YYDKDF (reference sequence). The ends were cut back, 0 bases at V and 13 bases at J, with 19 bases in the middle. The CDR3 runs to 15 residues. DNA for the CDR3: TGTGCCACCAGCAGAGATTTGAACGCAGAAACGGGGCAGTACTTC. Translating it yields CATSRDLNAETGQYF. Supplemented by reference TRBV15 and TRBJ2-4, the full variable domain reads DAMVIQNPRYQVTQFGKPVTLSCSQTLNHNVMYWYQQKSSQAPKLLFHYYDKDFNNEADTPDNFQSRRPNTSFCFLDIRSPGLGDTAMYLCATSRDLNAETGQYFGAGTRLSVL.

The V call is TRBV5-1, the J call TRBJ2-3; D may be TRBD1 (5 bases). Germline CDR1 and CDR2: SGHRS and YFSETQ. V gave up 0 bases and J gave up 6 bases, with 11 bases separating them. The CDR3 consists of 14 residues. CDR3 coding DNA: TGCGCCAGCAGCTTGGGGGGCGACTCGGATACGCAGTATTTT. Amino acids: CASSLGGDSDTQYF.

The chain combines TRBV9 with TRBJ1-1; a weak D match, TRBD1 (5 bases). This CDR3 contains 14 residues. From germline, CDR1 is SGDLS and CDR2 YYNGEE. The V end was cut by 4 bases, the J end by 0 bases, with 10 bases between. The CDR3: CASSLGTLNTEAFF. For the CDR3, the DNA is TGTGCCAGCAGCCTCGGGACTCTGAACACTGAAGCTTTCTTT.